Listed here are 25 T cell receptor beta chains from one sample, sequenced in a study of T cell responses to AZD1222 COVID-19 vaccine. The data were produced by immunoSEQ multiplex PCR, yet TCRdb's version contains in-frame clones alone and is incomplete. The repertoire has about 130,000 clones, 93% of them found once; the top ten carry under 6.5%. Sample: peripheral blood, taken on day 0 of AZD1222 vaccination. Every receptor here comes from an adult in good health.

The rearrangement uses TRBV21-1 and TRBJ2-7. TRBV21-1 is deemed a pseudogene. The CDR3 loop spans 15 amino acids. CDR3 region: CAGLRAAPTAYEQYF. In DNA, the CDR3 is TGTGCCGGCCTACGTGCCGCACCAACCGCCTACGAGCAGTACTTC.

The rearrangement links TRBV29-1 to TRBJ1-1, with 7 bases identical to TRBD1. Looked up from germline, CDR1 is SQVTM and CDR2 is ANQGSEA. V was clipped by 7 bases and J by 4 bases; unmatched bases: 6. The CDR3 covers 12 residues. The CDR3 sequence is CSARTGTTEAFF. The CDR3 bases are TGCAGCGCTCGGACAGGAACCACTGAAGCTTTCTTT.

Regarding this clone: Germline is not matched at one junction end, which may reflect a read error. This chain connects TRBV9 to TRBJ2-1; maybe TRBD2 (6 bases). Germline V gene sequence: CDR1 SGDLS, CDR2 YYNGEE. The CDR3 consists of 15 residues. CDR3 nucleotide sequence: TGTGCCGGCAGCGTAGGCGGGACTTACTACAATGAGCAGTTCTTC. Encoded protein: CAGSVGGTYYNEQFF.

J is TRBJ2-1 and V is TRBV7-8; D gene unclear. The CDR3 is 12 residues long. Trimming removed 5 bases at V and 7 bases at J, with 9 bases between. Per the germline V gene, CDR1 is SGHVS and CDR2 is FQNEAQ. The CDR3 protein is CASSPWANEQFF. The CDR3 DNA is TGTGCCAGCAGCCCCTGGGCTAATGAGCAGTTCTTC.

This chain uses TRBV9 with TRBJ2-7; 10 nucleotides agree with TRBD1. The ends lost 3 bases at V and 2 bases at J; junction bases unmatched: 5. The CDR3 sequence is 15 residues long. Germline lookup yields CDR1 SGDLS and CDR2 YYNGEE. The CDR3 is CASSGLGQGAYEQYF. Written as DNA, the CDR3 is TGTGCCAGCAGCGGCCTAGGACAGGGGGCCTACGAGCAGTACTTC.

The chain is built from TRBV9 and TRBJ2-7; D is undetermined. This CDR3 has 14 residues. Trimming cost V 3 bases and J 1 base, with 11 bases left between them. Germline values: CDR1 SGDLS, CDR2 YYNGEE. The CDR3 reads CASSAGLDSYEQYF. For the CDR3, the DNA is TGTGCCAGCAGCGCCGGCCTGGATTCCTACGAGCAGTACTTC.

The V call is TRBV5-1, the J call TRBJ2-7, with 10 bases identical to TRBD2. CDR1 and CDR2 (germline): SGHRS, YFSETQ. CDR3 size: 14 residues. With V trimmed by 2 bases and J by 5 bases, 4 bases remained unmatched. The CDR3 protein is CASSLAGGPNEQYF. The CDR3 nucleotides read TGCGCCAGCAGCTTAGCGGGAGGGCCGAACGAGCAGTACTTC.

For this clone: Within the sample, other DNA sequences also encode this same CDR3. J is TRBJ2-7 and V is TRBV3-1 (or the pseudogene TRBV3-2); TRBD1 matches at 7 bases. V lost 4 bases and J lost 2; bases outside the gene matches: 2. This CDR3 is built from 13 residues. CDR1 and CDR2 from the germline V gene are LGHDT and YNNKEL (reference sequence). CDR3 region: CASSRDRTYEQYF. In DNA form, the CDR3 reads TGTGCCAGCAGCCGGGACAGAACCTACGAGCAGTACTTC.

The genes are TRBV7-9 and TRBJ2-7; 8 bases line up with TRBD1. Germline V gene lookup returns CDR1 SEHNR and CDR2 FQNEAQ (reference sequence). There are 16 residues in the CDR3. V shed 1 base and J 0 bases; nucleotides not matched to a gene: 5. CDR3 in amino acids: CASSLGRTGSSYEQYF. The CDR3 DNA follows: TGTGCCAGCAGCTTAGGCAGGACAGGGAGCTCCTACGAGCAGTACTTC.

The rearrangement joins TRBV15 to TRBJ2-2, with 12 bases that match TRBD2. The V gene's germline CDR1 is LNHNV and CDR2 YYDKDF (reference sequence). V trimming: 1 base; J trimming: 6 bases; junction bases outside the gene matches: 6. The CDR3 totals 17 residues. Written as DNA, the CDR3 is TGTGCCACCAGCAGAGTCCTTACTAGCGGGAGGCCCGGGGAGCTGTTTTTT. It translates to CATSRVLTSGRPGELFF.

The chain combines TRBV5-4 with TRBJ2-2, with 7 bases lining up with TRBD2. Germline trimming cut 0 bases from V and 0 bases from J; bases unmatched to any gene: 5. Looked up from germline, CDR1 is SGHNT and CDR2 is YYREEE (reference sequence). The CDR3 has 17 amino acids. CDR3 nucleotides: TGTGCCAGCAGCTTGGGGCAGCTAGCGGCGAACACCGGGGAGCTGTTTTTT. Translating it yields CASSLGQLAANTGELFF.

This rearrangement joins TRBV30 to TRBJ1-6; possibly TRBD1 for D (5 bases). The length of the CDR3 is 15 residues. Trimming removed 3 bases from V and 5 bases from J, with 14 bases in between. Per the germline V gene, CDR1 is GTSNPN and CDR2 is SVGIG (reference sequence). The CDR3 spells CAWRGEGRNNSPLHF. The CDR3, as DNA: TGTGCCTGGAGGGGGGAGGGACGGAATAATTCACCCCTCCACTTT.

This chain connects TRBV5-8 to TRBJ1-6, with D uncertain. Germline CDR1 and CDR2: SGHTS and YDEGEE. The CDR3 extends over 13 amino acids. V lost 0 bases and J 11 bases, leaving 9 bases between the germline ends. The CDR3 is CASSLGRRTPLHF. DNA of the CDR3: TGTGCCAGCAGCTTGGGAAGGCGGACACCCCTCCACTTT.

This clone occurred a few times. The chain couples TRBV3-1 (or the pseudogene TRBV3-2) to TRBJ2-6, with no clear D. The V gene's germline CDR1 is LGHDT and CDR2 YNNKEL (reference sequence). This CDR3 has 14 residues. Trimming removed 4 bases at V and 4 bases at J, with 8 bases between. The CDR3 DNA reads TGTGCCAGCAGCCCTGATGGAGGGGCCAACGTCCTGACTTTC. This gives the protein CASSPDGGANVLTF.

The genes are TRBV4-2 and TRBJ2-1, with D possibly matching TRBD2 (6 bases). Trimming stripped 1 base from V and 2 bases from J, with 9 bases between. In germline, CDR1 is LGHNA, CDR2 YNFKEQ. CDR3 length equals 15 residues. The CDR3: CASSQGTTTYNEQFF. As DNA, the CDR3 is TGTGCCAGCAGCCAAGGGACTACAACCTACAATGAGCAGTTCTTC.

The chain has TRBV19 and TRBJ2-2; 11 bases line up with TRBD2. V was clipped by 1 base and J by 5 bases; unmatched bases: 3. Germline values: CDR1 LNHDA, CDR2 SQIVND (reference sequence). CDR3 length equals 16 residues. In nucleotides, the CDR3 is TGTGCCAGTAGTATAGGACTAGCGGGAACAACCGGGGAGCTGTTTTTT. It translates to CASSIGLAGTTGELFF.

This chain uses TRBV19 with TRBJ1-5; D call uncertain. This CDR3 is built from 13 residues. V lost 11 bases and J lost 2, with 13 bases in between. Germline-derived CDR1 and CDR2 are LNHDA and SQIVND (reference sequence). The CDR3 region is CASYGDGNQPQHF. The CDR3 DNA reads TGTGCCTCCTATGGGGATGGCAATCAGCCCCAGCATTTT.

This clone was observed a single time. The chain joins TRBV7-9 to TRBJ1-5; a possible D gene is TRBD1 (5 bases). Trimming took 1 base from V and 2 from J, leaving 12 bases between them. The germline V gene encodes CDR1 SEHNR and CDR2 FQNEAQ (reference sequence). The CDR3 length is 16 residues. This chain's CDR3 is CASSLGSGRGNQPQHF. The CDR3 DNA is TGTGCCAGCAGCTTAGGGTCAGGGAGGGGCAATCAGCCCCAGCATTTT.

The V gene is TRBV21-1, the J gene TRBJ2-7; the table gives TRBD1 as D, unverified against the DNA. TRBV21-1 has pseudogene status. The CDR3 is made up of 15 amino acids. CDR3 nucleotides: TGTGCCAGCAGAGCACCGGGACAGGACACCTACGAGCAGTACTTC. Protein product: CASRAPGQDTYEQYF.

The gene calls are TRBV27 and TRBJ2-7; TRBD1 is a possible D gene (6 bases). This CDR3 has 15 amino acids. The germline V gene encodes CDR1 MNHEY and CDR2 SMNVEV (reference sequence). V gave up 3 bases and J gave up 4 bases, with 16 bases separating them. This CDR3 reads CASSLARGAGYEQYF. The CDR3 DNA follows: TGTGCCAGCAGTTTGGCCAGGGGCGCGGGTTACGAGCAGTACTTC.

The chain is built from TRBV24-1 and TRBJ2-1, with TRBD1 identical over 8 bases. With V trimmed by 2 bases and J by 10 bases, 0 bases remained unmatched. CDR1 is KGHDR, CDR2 SFDVKD, per germline. This CDR3 region has 12 residues. CDR3 in DNA: TGTGCCACCAGTGATTGGACAGGGGAGCAGTTCTTC. The encoded protein is CATSDWTGEQFF.

The chain couples TRBV3-1 (or the pseudogene TRBV3-2) to TRBJ2-2; 9 bases match TRBD2. With V trimmed by 3 bases and J by 2 bases, 7 bases remained unmatched. This CDR3 is 17 amino acids long. Germline-derived CDR1 and CDR2 are LGHDT and YNNKEL (reference sequence). CDR3 in amino acids: CASSHRLADLNTGELFF. In DNA, the CDR3 is TGTGCCAGCAGCCATAGACTAGCGGACCTTAACACCGGGGAGCTGTTTTTT.

As to this clone: Sequence at one end of the junction differs from germline and may be a read error. Here the CDR3 reads CASMDPPSGQFF. CDR3 in DNA: TGTGCCAGCATGGATCCTCCGTCGGGCCAGTTTTTT. This chain connects TRBV6-5 to TRBJ1-5, with D unclear. There are 12 residues in the CDR3. Germline V gene sequence: CDR1 MNHEY, CDR2 SVGAGI.

The chain employs TRBV6-1 and TRBJ2-7, with D tentatively TRBD1 (5 bases). The CDR3 is 15 amino acids. Germline CDR1 MNHNS, CDR2 SASEGT. V was shortened by 2 bases and J by 1 base, with 12 bases between the two germline ends. The CDR3 DNA is TGTGCCAGCAGTGAATTATGGCAGGGTTCCTACGAGCAGTACTTC. It codes for CASSELWQGSYEQYF.

This chain connects TRBV4-2 to TRBJ2-1; D remains unclear. The CDR3 is made up of 16 amino acids. Trimming left V 2 bases short and J 2 bases short, with 13 bases between. Germline V lookup: CDR1 LGHNA, CDR2 YNFKEQ. The CDR3 DNA reads TGTGCCAGCAGCCAAAGCGTAGGCTCAACCTACAATGAGCAGTTCTTC. Translating gives CASSQSVGSTYNEQFF.